The rows below give T cell receptor beta chains drawn from one sample of a study of blood T cells in healthy people across ages. TCRdb fed the 5' RACE reads into MiXCR, producing one record per CDR3 protein. The sample yields fewer than 1.5 million distinct CDR3 sequences, around two fifths seen once. Sequencing was performed on blood. The receptors shown here come from a woman younger than 30 in good health. Both conserved end residues are part of each CDR3. The D gene is left open where the match is weak. Expanded clones get a size class; other rows say once, few or many, or leave the size out.

TRBD1	TRBV6-5	few	TRBJ2-1	CASTSGQASYNEQFF	TGTGCCAGCACCTCGGGACAGGCCTCCTACAATGAGCAGTTCTTC
NA	TRBV6-1	NA	TRBJ1-2	CASSEALGGADYGYTF	TGTGCCAGCAGTGAAGCGCTTGGGGGGGCAGACTATGGCTACACCTTC
TRBD1	TRBV20-1	once	TRBJ2-3	CSALQFLGQGDLAKTDTQYF	TGCAGTGCCTTACAGTTCCTAGGACAGGGGGACCTAGCGAAGACAGATACGCAGTATTTT
NA	TRBV18	NA	TRBJ2-5	CASSPNTQTQYF	TGTGCCAGCTCACCAAATACTCAGACCCAGTACTTC
NA	TRBV7-3	few	TRBJ2-1	CASSFRVSYPNNEQFF	TGTGCCAGCAGCTTCCGTGTGAGCTACCCAAACAATGAGCAGTTCTTC
TRBD2	TRBV27	few	TRBJ2-1	CASSFLAEAYNEQFF	TGTGCCAGCAGTTTTCTAGCGGAAGCCTACAATGAGCAGTTCTTC
TRBD1	TRBV6-6	few	TRBJ1-6	CASSYFGTGLSPLHF	TGTGCCAGCAGTTACTTCGGGACAGGGCTTTCACCCCTCCACTTT
NA	TRBV20-1	NA	TRBJ2-1	CSARVSLYNEQFF	TGCAGTGCTAGAGTTTCCCTTTACAATGAGCAGTTCTTC
NA	TRBV25-1	NA	TRBJ1-1	CASRRGGLNTEAFF	TGTGCCAGCAGGAGGGGGGGGTTGAACACTGAAGCTTTCTTT
NA	TRBV7-2	few	TRBJ2-7	CASSPRGSHEQYF	TGTGCCAGCAGCCCCAGGGGTTCCCACGAGCAGTACTTC
NA	TRBV3-1	few	TRBJ2-1	CASSRPDNEQFF	TGTGCCAGCAGTCGTCCGGACAATGAGCAGTTCTTC
NA	TRBV20-1	NA	TRBJ1-6	CSASTGPNNSPLHF	TGCAGTGCTAGTACAGGGCCCAATAATTCACCCCTCCACTTT
NA	TRBV6-2/TRBV6-3	NA	TRBJ2-1	CAGTGLSNEQFF	TGTGCCGGGACGGGACTCAGCAATGAGCAGTTCTTC
TRBD1	TRBV5-6	NA	TRBJ2-5	CASSRDRGRSETQYF	TGTGCCAGCAGCCGGGACAGGGGGCGTTCTGAGACCCAGTACTTC
NA	TRBV4-1	NA	TRBJ1-2	CASSQPTGANGYTF	TGCGCCAGCAGCCAGCCGACAGGTGCCAATGGCTACACCTTC
NA	TRBV21-1	NA	TRBJ2-3	CASKSTSGGVCGTDAQYF	TGTGCCAGCAAATCGACTAGCGGGGGGGTATGTGGCACAGATGCGCAGTATTTT
NA	TRBV20-1	once	TRBJ2-6	CSARVGESSGANVLTF	TGCAGTGCTAGAGTCGGTGAGAGCTCTGGGGCCAACGTCCTGACTTTC
TRBD1	TRBV19	once	TRBJ1-6	CASTLDRANSPLHF	TGTGCCAGTACCCTGGACAGGGCAAATTCACCCCTCCACTTT
NA	TRBV29-1	NA	TRBJ1-2	CSVASSDYGYTF	TGCAGCGTGGCCAGCTCTGACTATGGCTACACCTTC
NA	TRBV14	NA	TRBJ2-7	CASSRDLSSYEQYF	TGTGCCAGCAGCCGGGACCTCAGCTCCTACGAGCAGTACTTC
NA	TRBV7-9	NA	TRBJ2-3	CASRAPGQTDTQYF	TGTGCCAGCAGGGCCCCGGGCCAAACAGATACGCAGTATTTT
NA	TRBV7-3	few	TRBJ2-1	CASSLNYDLVEQFF	TGTGCCAGCAGCTTAAATTATGACTTAGTTGAGCAGTTCTTC
NA	TRBV6-5	NA	TRBJ2-5	CASTGVHEQYF	TGTGCCAGCACCGGGGTCCATGAGCAGTACTTC
NA	TRBV27	few	TRBJ2-1	CASSLEGAIYNEQFF	TGTGCCAGCAGCCTGGAGGGGGCTATATACAATGAGCAGTTCTTC
NA	TRBV5-1	NA	TRBJ2-5	CASSLDGGVAETQYF	TGCGCCAGCAGCTTGGATGGTGGGGTAGCGGAGACCCAGTACTTC
TRBD2	TRBV4-2	NA	TRBJ2-1	CASSHGTSGTTQRNEQFF	TGTGCCAGCAGCCACGGGACTAGCGGGACAACCCAAAGGAATGAGCAGTTCTTC
NA	TRBV6-5	NA	TRBJ2-3	CASSVRGSDTQYF	TGTGCCAGCAGTGTAAGGGGGTCGGATACGCAGTATTTT
NA	TRBV7-8	NA	TRBJ2-1	CASSLAQSGQFF	TGTGCCAGCAGCTTAGCGCAAAGTGGCCAGTTCTTC
TRBD2	TRBV6-5	NA	TRBJ2-3	CASSLAGGLWVTQYF	TGTGCCAGCAGTTTAGCGGGGGGGCTGTGGGTTACGCAGTATTTT
TRBD1	TRBV11-2	NA	TRBJ1-2	CASSRGQGRSGYTF	TGTGCCAGCAGCCGGGGACAGGGAAGAAGTGGCTACACCTTC
NA	TRBV6-1	once	TRBJ2-2	CASSEAPSGGTNTGELFF	TGTGCCAGCAGTGAAGCGCCATCTGGGGGGACGAACACCGGGGAGCTGTTTTTT
NA	TRBV6-5	NA	TRBJ1-2	CASSDGVRTSGYTF	TGTGCCAGCAGTGACGGGGTCAGAACTTCGGGCTACACCTTC
NA	TRBV12-3/TRBV12-4	once	TRBJ1-1	CASSFPSTEAFF	TGTGCCAGCAGTTTTCCATCCACTGAAGCTTTCTTT
TRBD1	TRBV7-2	NA	TRBJ2-7	CASSFAGTGAEQYF	TGTGCCAGCAGCTTTGCCGGGACAGGGGCCGAGCAGTACTTC
TRBD1	TRBV28	few	TRBJ2-7	CASSLSRQGASYNEQYF	TGTGCCAGCAGTTTAAGTCGACAGGGGGCGTCCTACAATGAGCAGTACTTC
NA	TRBV3-1	NA	TRBJ2-7	CASSPGGGNSYEQYF	TGTGCCAGCAGCCCCGGAGGGGGAAACTCCTACGAGCAGTACTTC
NA	TRBV4-1	few	TRBJ2-7	CASSQVEAYEQYF	TGCGCCAGCAGCCAAGTAGAAGCTTACGAGCAGTACTTC
NA	TRBV28	NA	TRBJ1-5	CASSFGGGRAQPQHF	TGTGCCAGCAGTTTCGGAGGGGGTCGAGCTCAGCCCCAGCATTTT
TRBD1	TRBV4-1	few	TRBJ2-7	CASSQDLGTGVSYEQYF	TGCGCCAGCAGCCAAGATTTAGGAACAGGGGTCTCCTACGAGCAGTACTTC
NA	TRBV4-1	once	TRBJ2-7	CASSGEGTGLGHEQYF	TGCGCCAGCAGCGGGGAAGGAACGGGATTAGGCCACGAGCAGTACTTC
NA	TRBV4-1	NA	TRBJ2-1	CASSQVGQGNEQFF	TGCGCCAGCAGCCAAGTCGGGCAGGGAAATGAGCAGTTCTTC
NA	TRBV7-3	NA	TRBJ1-1	CASSLKPPGVGASMNTEAFF	TGTGCCAGCAGCTTAAAGCCGCCCGGGGTAGGGGCCTCCATGAACACTGAAGCTTTCTTT
NA	TRBV24-1	once	TRBJ2-3	CATSDFGGTQYF	TGTGCCACCAGTGATTTCGGTGGTACGCAGTATTTT
TRBD2	TRBV7-2	few	TRBJ2-5	CASSRTSGRAKETQYF	TGTGCCAGCAGCCGAACTAGCGGGAGGGCAAAGGAGACCCAGTACTTC
TRBD2	TRBV6-2/TRBV6-3	NA	TRBJ2-7	CATLRTSAYYEQYF	TGTGCCACCTTAAGGACTAGCGCCTACTACGAGCAGTACTTC
NA	TRBV21-1	few	TRBJ2-3	CASSKVGKVTDTQYF	TGTGCCAGCAGCAAGGTGGGGAAGGTGACAGATACGCAGTATTTT
NA	TRBV20-1	NA	TRBJ2-1	CSADGGRVAYNEQFF	TGCAGTGCTGACGGGGGGCGGGTAGCCTACAATGAGCAGTTCTTC
TRBD1	TRBV6-6	many	TRBJ1-2	CASSNPLGQGDYGYTF	TGTGCCAGCAGTAACCCCCTAGGACAGGGAGACTATGGCTACACCTTC
NA	TRBV5-4	NA	TRBJ1-1	CASSILDRSEAFF	TGTGCCAGCAGCATACTAGACAGGTCTGAAGCTTTCTTT
NA	TRBV6-5	NA	TRBJ2-1	CASSDGLTNEQFF	TGTGCCAGCAGTGACGGGCTGACTAATGAGCAGTTCTTC
NA	TRBV14	NA	TRBJ2-7	CASSQDYGMSSYEQYF	TGTGCCAGCAGCCAAGATTATGGGATGAGCTCCTACGAGCAGTACTTC
NA	TRBV7-9	few	TRBJ2-3	CASSISDSTDTQYF	TGTGCCAGCAGCATAAGCGACAGCACAGATACGCAGTATTTT
TRBD2	TRBV5-1	NA	TRBJ2-1	CASSLVGLAGGTYNEQFF	TGCGCCAGCAGCTTGGTGGGACTAGCGGGAGGGACCTACAATGAGCAGTTCTTC
NA	TRBV7-9	NA	TRBJ1-4	CASSLRDGSNEKLFF	TGTGCCAGCAGCCTCCGGGACGGATCGAATGAAAAACTGTTTTTT